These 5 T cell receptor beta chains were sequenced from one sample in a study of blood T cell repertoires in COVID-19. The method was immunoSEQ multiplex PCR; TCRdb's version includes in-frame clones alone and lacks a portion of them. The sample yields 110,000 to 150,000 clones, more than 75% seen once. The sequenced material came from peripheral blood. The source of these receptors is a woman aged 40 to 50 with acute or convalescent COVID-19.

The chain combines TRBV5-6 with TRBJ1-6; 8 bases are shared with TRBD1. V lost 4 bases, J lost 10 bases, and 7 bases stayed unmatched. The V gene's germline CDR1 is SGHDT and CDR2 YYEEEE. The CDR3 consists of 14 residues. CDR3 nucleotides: TGTGCCAGCAGCCAGCAGGGGGCCGGCTCACCCCTCCACTTT. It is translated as CASSQQGAGSPLHF.

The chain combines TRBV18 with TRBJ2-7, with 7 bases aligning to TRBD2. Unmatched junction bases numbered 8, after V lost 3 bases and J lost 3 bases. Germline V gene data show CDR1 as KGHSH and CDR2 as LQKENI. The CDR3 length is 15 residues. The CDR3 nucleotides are TGTGCCAGCTCACCGGGAACCCGGGGGGTCTACGAGCAGTACTTC. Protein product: CASSPGTRGVYEQYF.

In DNA, the CDR3 is TGTGCCTGGAGTTTGGGTGTAGCGGGAAACGAGCAGTTCTTC. Translating gives CAWSLGVAGNEQFF. The chain is built from TRBV30 and TRBJ2-1; TRBD2 aligns across 8 bases. The CDR3 totals 14 residues. Germline V CDR1 and CDR2: GTSNPN, SVGIG (reference sequence). V was pared by 2 bases and J by 10 bases, with 10 bases of the junction left unmatched.

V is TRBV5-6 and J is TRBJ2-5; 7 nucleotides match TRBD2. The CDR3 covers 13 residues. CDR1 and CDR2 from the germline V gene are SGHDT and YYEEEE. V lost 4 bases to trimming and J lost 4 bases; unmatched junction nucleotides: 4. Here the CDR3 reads CASSPGRPETQYF. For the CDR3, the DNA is TGTGCCAGCAGCCCCGGGAGGCCAGAGACCCAGTACTTC.

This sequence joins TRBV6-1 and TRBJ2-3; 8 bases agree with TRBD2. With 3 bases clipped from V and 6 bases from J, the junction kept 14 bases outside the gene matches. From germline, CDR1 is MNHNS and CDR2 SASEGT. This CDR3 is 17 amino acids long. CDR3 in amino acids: CASSDIRLAGTGDTQYF. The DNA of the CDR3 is TGTGCCAGCAGTGATATAAGGCTAGCGGGCACCGGGGATACGCAGTATTTT.